The clone carrying this T cell receptor beta chain was detected once. This sample was taken from a study of T cell responses to AZD1222 COVID-19 vaccine. Libraries were prepared by immunoSEQ multiplex PCR; TCRdb keeps only in-frame clonotypes and omits some of them. The repertoire holds about 150,000 clones, with more than 85% as singletons. The germline CDR1 and CDR2 sequences are LNHNV and YYDKDF (reference sequence). V shed 3 bases, J shed 7 bases, and the junction held 12 bases outside the gene matches. The CDR3 totals 17 residues. J is TRBJ2-1 and V is TRBV15; 10 bases are shared with TRBD2. The receptor was derived from an adult who received the AZD1222 COVID-19 vaccine. Sample: peripheral blood, taken 28 days after the second AZD1222 dose. The CDR3 DNA follows: TGTGCCACCAGCAGGGGTAGCGGGAGGCCCCGTGGGAATGAGCAGTTCTTC. It yields the protein CATSRGSGRPRGNEQFF.